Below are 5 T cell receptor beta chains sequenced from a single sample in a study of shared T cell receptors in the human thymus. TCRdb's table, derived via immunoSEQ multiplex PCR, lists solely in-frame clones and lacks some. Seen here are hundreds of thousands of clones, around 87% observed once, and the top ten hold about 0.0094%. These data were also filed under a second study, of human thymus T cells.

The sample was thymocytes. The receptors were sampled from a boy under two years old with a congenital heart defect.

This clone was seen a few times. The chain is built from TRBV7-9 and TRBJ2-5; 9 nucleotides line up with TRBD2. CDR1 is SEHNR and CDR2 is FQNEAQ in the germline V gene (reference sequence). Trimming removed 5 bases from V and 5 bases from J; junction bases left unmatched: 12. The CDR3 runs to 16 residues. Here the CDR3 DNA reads TGTGCCAGCAGCCAAATGGCCGGGACTAGCAGGGAGACCCAGTACTTC. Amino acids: CASSQMAGTSRETQYF. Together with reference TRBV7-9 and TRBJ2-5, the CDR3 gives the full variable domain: DTGVSQNPRHKITKRGQNVTFRCDPISEHNRLYWYRQTLGQGPEFLTYFQNEAQLEKSRLLSDRFSAERPKGSFSTLEIQRTEQGDSAMYLCASSQMAGTSRETQYFGPGTRLLVL.

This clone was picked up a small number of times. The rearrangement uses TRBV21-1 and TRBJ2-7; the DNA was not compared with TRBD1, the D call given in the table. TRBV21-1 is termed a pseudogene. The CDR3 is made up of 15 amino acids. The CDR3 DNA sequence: TGTGCCAGCAGCAAAGAGGGGCAGAGTTCCTACGAGCAGTACTTC. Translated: CASSKEGQSSYEQYF.

CDR3 in amino acids: CASSSLAYDAGEQYF. The DNA for the CDR3 is TGTGCCAGCTCAAGCCTAGCGTATGACGCGGGCGAGCAGTACTTC. The chain couples TRBV18 to TRBJ2-7; weak D call: TRBD2 (6 bases). This CDR3 is 15 amino acids long. The germline V and J ends were trimmed by 5 bases and 6 bases, with 20 bases remaining between them. Germline CDR1 and CDR2: KGHSH and LQKENI.

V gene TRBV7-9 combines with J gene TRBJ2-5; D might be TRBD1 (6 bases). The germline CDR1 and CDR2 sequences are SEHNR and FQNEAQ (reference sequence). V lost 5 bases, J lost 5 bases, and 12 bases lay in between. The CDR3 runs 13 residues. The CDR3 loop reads CASSLQGFETQYF. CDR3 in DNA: TGTGCCAGCAGCCTCCAGGGGTTTGAGACCCAGTACTTC.

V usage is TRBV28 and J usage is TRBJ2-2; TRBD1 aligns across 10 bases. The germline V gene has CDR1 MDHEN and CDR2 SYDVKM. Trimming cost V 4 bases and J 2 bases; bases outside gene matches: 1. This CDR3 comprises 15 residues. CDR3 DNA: TGTGCCAGCAGTTCGACAGGGGGCAACACCGGGGAGCTGTTTTTT. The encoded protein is CASSSTGGNTGELFF.